These T cell receptor beta chains were read from a single sample in a study of T cell repertoires in cytomegalovirus infection. TCRdb analysed the reads with MiXCR anew, one entry per CDR3 protein. The table lists a few hundred thousand distinct CDR3 sequences, about a sixth of them singletons. The sequencing sample was made of CD8+ T cells from PBMCs. Source of these receptors: a human donor in good health (CMV status not recorded). Some clones in this sample may be carry-over from other donors' samples. Both conserved end residues are part of each CDR3. Fields, in order: CDR3 length, J gene, clone size, V gene, D gene, CDR3 DNA, CDR3 protein. The D gene is left open where the match is weak. For some rows the clone size is stated as once, few or many, or as a class when expanded; others skip it.

12,TRBJ2-7,many,TRBV7-9,-,TGTGCCAGCATTGACGGAGCCTACGAGCAGTACTTC,CASIDGAYEQYF
15,TRBJ2-1,many,TRBV7-2,TRBD2,TGTGCCAGCAGCTTAAACCACATAGCGGGGGTTGAGCAGTTCTTC,CASSLNHIAGVEQFF
15,TRBJ2-1,many,TRBV7-2,-,TGTGCCAGCAGCCCTCTACGGGGGTCCTACAATGAGCAGTTCTTC,CASSPLRGSYNEQFF
16,TRBJ2-1,many,TRBV7-6,-,TGTGCCAGCAGCTTGGTTGGGGAGAGCTCCTACAATGAGCAGTTCTTC,CASSLVGESSYNEQFF
15,TRBJ2-1,few,TRBV2,-,TGTGCCAGCGGTGCCGGACCCCAGCTCTACAATGAGCAGTTCTTC,CASGAGPQLYNEQFF
16,TRBJ2-5,many,TRBV10-3,-,TGTGCCATCAGTGATCCGACAGGAGGGGTCCAAGAGACCCAGTACTTC,CAISDPTGGVQETQYF
13,TRBJ1-1,few,TRBV10-3,-,TGTGCCATCAGTGAATATGAGACAGATGAAGCTTTCTTT,CAISEYETDEAFF
14,TRBJ2-3,-,TRBV5-5,-,TGTGCCAGCAGCCCCGGGCCTCTTGGGGATACGCAGTATTTT,CASSPGPLGDTQYF
14,TRBJ1-1,-,TRBV5-5,-,TGTGCCAGCAGCTGGGGACGGACAAACACTGAAGCTTTCTTT,CASSWGRTNTEAFF
11,TRBJ2-7,many,TRBV10-3,-,TGTGCCATCAGTTTGGGCTACGAGCAGTACTTC,CAISLGYEQYF
14,TRBJ1-2,many,TRBV6-6,-,TGTGCCAGCAGGAGCCAGGGGATAGACTATGGCTACACCTTC,CASRSQGIDYGYTF
16,TRBJ1-1,-,TRBV7-9,TRBD1,TGTGCCAGCAGCCCGCCGGCACAGGGGAGTCGCACTGAAGCTTTCTTT,CASSPPAQGSRTEAFF
15,TRBJ2-1,-,TRBV4-1,-,TGCGCCAGCAGCCAAGTAGTGGGGGCCTACAATGAGCAGTTCTTC,CASSQVVGAYNEQFF
13,TRBJ1-5,-,TRBV27,TRBD1,TGTGCCAGCAGTATCGGACAGGGGCAGCCCCAGCATTTT,CASSIGQGQPQHF
12,TRBJ1-1,many,TRBV12-3/TRBV12-4,-,TGTGCCAGCAGTTGGGCCAGCACTGAAGCTTTCTTT,CASSWASTEAFF
17,TRBJ1-6,-,TRBV4-1,TRBD1,TGCGCCAGCAGCCAAGATCAGGGGGCGTCCTATAATTCACCCCTCCACTTT,CASSQDQGASYNSPLHF
16,TRBJ1-1,-,TRBV28,TRBD1,TGTGCCAGCAGTTCCCCCTACAGGGGCCCAAGACCTGGAGCTTTCTTT,CASSSPYRGPRPGAFF
14,TRBJ1-6,-,TRBV7-9,-,TGTGCCAGCAGACCCCTGAGGGATAATTCACCCCTCCACTTT,CASRPLRDNSPLHF
19,TRBJ2-1,-,TRBV23-1,TRBD2,TGCGCCAGCAGTCACCATCGTACCGGGACTAGCGGGGGAAACAATGAGCAGTTCTTC,CASSHHRTGTSGGNNEQFF
15,TRBJ1-4,many,TRBV7-9,-,TGTGCCAGCAGCTTGTCTCAGGGGATGGGTGAAAAACTGTTTTTT,CASSLSQGMGEKLFF
13,TRBJ1-1,-,TRBV7-8,-,TGTGCCAGCAGCATGCCTGAGAACACTGAAGCTTTCTTT,CASSMPENTEAFF
14,TRBJ2-7,-,TRBV2,-,TGTGCCAGCAGGGACGGGGACTTTCCCTACGAGCAGTACTTC,CASRDGDFPYEQYF
17,TRBJ2-1,many,TRBV7-3,TRBD1,TGTGCCAGCAGCTTAACGTGGACAGGGAACTCCTACAATGAGCAGTTCTTC,CASSLTWTGNSYNEQFF
12,TRBJ2-1,few,TRBV20-1,-,TGCAGTGCTCGAGGTCCCAGGGCTGAGCAGTTCTTC,CSARGPRAEQFF
17,TRBJ1-4,few,TRBV25-1,TRBD1,TGTGCCAGCAGTGACTACTTCCTACAGGGGGCAGAGGAAAAACTGTTTTTT,CASSDYFLQGAEEKLFF
15,TRBJ1-6,many,TRBV6-5,TRBD1,TGTGCCAGCAGACTCGGGACAGGTGATAATTCACCCCTCCACTTT,CASRLGTGDNSPLHF
13,TRBJ2-1,few,TRBV27,-,TGTGCCAGCAGACCTGGACAGTACAATGAGCAGTTCTTC,CASRPGQYNEQFF
16,TRBJ2-7,-,TRBV5-6,-,TGTGCCAGCAGCCCCGAGGGACACGGGGACACCTACGAGCAGTACTTC,CASSPEGHGDTYEQYF
16,TRBJ2-2,many,TRBV7-2,TRBD1,TGTGCCAGCAGCTTGGACAGGGGGCGCGACACCGGGGAGCTGTTTTTT,CASSLDRGRDTGELFF
13,TRBJ1-5,-,TRBV28,-,TGTGCCAGCAGTTTCCAGGGAGGCCAGCCCCAGCATTTT,CASSFQGGQPQHF
15,TRBJ1-2,many,TRBV7-9,-,TGTGCCAGCAGCTTAGCATCCGGGCAGAACTATGGCTACACCTTC,CASSLASGQNYGYTF
16,TRBJ2-7,few,TRBV7-9,TRBD1,TGTGCCAGCAGCTCGACGCCCGACAGGGGTACCTACGAGCAGTACTTC,CASSSTPDRGTYEQYF
14,TRBJ1-5,-,TRBV28,-,TGTGCCAGTGCGGGGACTCTTAGCAATCAGCCCCAGCATTTT,CASAGTLSNQPQHF
16,TRBJ2-1,-,TRBV6-4,TRBD2,TGTGCCAGCAGTGACTCGACTAGCGGGGCCTACAATGAGCAGTTCTTC,CASSDSTSGAYNEQFF
18,TRBJ2-1,-,TRBV27,-,TGTGCCAGCAGTCCTCTTCCCCTAACAGGGACTGGATACAATGAGCAGTTCTTC,CASSPLPLTGTGYNEQFF
13,TRBJ2-2,-,TRBV5-6,-,TGTGCCAGCAGCTTGACCGGGGTCGGGGAGCTGTTTTTT,CASSLTGVGELFF